This TCR beta chain was obtained from a study of low-dose radiotherapy and immunotherapy resistance in tumors. Study as a whole: Both drugs were delivered intravenously to patients (nivolumab 240 mg every two weeks and ipilimumab 1 mg/kg every six weeks).

This clonotype has at least ten counts. V lost 3 bases and J 0 bases, leaving 19 bases between the germline ends. This CDR3 has 17 residues. Germline V CDR1 and CDR2: DFQATT, SNEGSKA (reference sequence). Alpha and beta chains were covered, as first-strand cDNA relied on TRAV- and TRBV-specific primers. The PCR that amplified TCRs ran for around 20 cycles, relying on a constant-region primer and a V-primer adapter. Each CDR3 protein is one row after TCRdb ran MiXCR on the reads. The sample yields tens of thousands of distinct CDR3 sequences, around 29% seen once. Regarding time point: before trial treatment.

The sample here was PBMCs, taken before treatment. The chain employs TRBV20-1 and TRBJ2-3; TRBD2 is a possible D gene (5 bases). The receptor was isolated from a female donor with ovarian cancer. Here the CDR3 DNA reads TGCAGTGCTAGGAGGGTTAGGATTTGGGAGAGCACAGATACGCAGTATTTT. As protein: CSARRVRIWESTDTQYF.